Below, one T cell receptor beta chain is given with its context. Deletions cut 7 bases from V and 2 bases from J, with 11 bases between. The CDR3 loop spans 13 amino acids. CDR1 is SGHAT, CDR2 FQNNGV, per germline. The data belong to a study of cytomegalovirus exposure and HLA in healthy donors. Primers: 60 Vbeta forward and 13 Jbeta reverse. Using immunoSEQ multiplex PCR, the repertoire was profiled, and TCRdb retains in-frame clones only, with some absent. The sample has approximately 220,000 clones, over 75% seen once. J is TRBJ1-2 and V is TRBV11-2; unclear D gene. Material for sequencing was PBMCs. The source of this sequence is a male donor in good health and CMV-seronegative. CDR3 region: CASTRVRNYGYTF. CDR3 DNA: TGTGCCAGCACACGGGTACGAAACTATGGCTACACCTTC.